Sequencing of this T cell receptor beta chain was carried out in a study of T cells after yellow fever vaccination. V lost 3 bases and J 0 bases, leaving 6 bases between the germline ends. The CDR3 loop spans 15 amino acids. This clonotype was picked up a small number of times. Its antigen is not known. A 5'RACE template-switching step, the method used to make TCR cDNA, added a universal primer site and UMIs. TCRdb re-derived calls from the 5' RACE reads in MiXCR, one entry per CDR3 protein. The table shows about 350,000 distinct CDR3 sequences, with about 8.3% occurring only once. Findings of the study overall: CD4 and CD8 compartments shared a small share of clonotypes. Abundant clonotypes (contaminants from the bulk population) could be present in FACS-sorted repertoires.

The sequence was collected from a man aged 18 to 30 who received the YFV17D yellow fever vaccine. Source: PBMCs, taken approximately 40 days after the first yellow fever vaccination. The gene calls are TRBV12-3 or TRBV12-4 and TRBJ1-6; D unclear. The chain's CDR3 is CASSFTSSYNSPLHF. The CDR3 DNA is TGTGCCAGCAGTTTCACGAGCTCCTATAATTCACCCCTCCACTTT.